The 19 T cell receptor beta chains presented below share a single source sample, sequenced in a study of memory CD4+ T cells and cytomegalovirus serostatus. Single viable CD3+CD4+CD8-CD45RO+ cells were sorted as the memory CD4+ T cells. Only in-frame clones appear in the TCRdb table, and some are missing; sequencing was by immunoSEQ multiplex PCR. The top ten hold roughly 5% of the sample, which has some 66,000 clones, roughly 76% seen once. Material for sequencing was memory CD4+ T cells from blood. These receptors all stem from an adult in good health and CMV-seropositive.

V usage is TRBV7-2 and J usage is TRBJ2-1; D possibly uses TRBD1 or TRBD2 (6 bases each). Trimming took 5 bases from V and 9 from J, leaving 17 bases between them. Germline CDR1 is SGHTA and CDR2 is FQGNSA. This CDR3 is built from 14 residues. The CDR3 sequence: CASSPQTGAGEQFF. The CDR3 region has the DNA TGTGCCAGCAGCCCTCAGACGGGGGCCGGTGAGCAGTTCTTC.

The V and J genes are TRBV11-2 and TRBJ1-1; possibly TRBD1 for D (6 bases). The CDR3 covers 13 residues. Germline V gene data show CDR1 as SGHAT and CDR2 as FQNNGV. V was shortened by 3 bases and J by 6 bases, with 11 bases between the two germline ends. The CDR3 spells CASSFQGFAEAFF. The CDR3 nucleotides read TGTGCCAGCAGCTTTCAGGGGTTCGCTGAAGCTTTCTTT.

CDR3 sequence: CASSNNQLLRDGYTF. The CDR3 region has the DNA TGTGCCAGCAGCAACAACCAGCTCCTTAGGGATGGCTACACCTTC. The V gene is TRBV11-2, the J gene TRBJ1-2; unclear D gene. CDR3 length equals 15 residues. V lost 5 bases, J lost 6 bases, and 19 bases lay in between. From germline, CDR1 is SGHAT and CDR2 FQNNGV.

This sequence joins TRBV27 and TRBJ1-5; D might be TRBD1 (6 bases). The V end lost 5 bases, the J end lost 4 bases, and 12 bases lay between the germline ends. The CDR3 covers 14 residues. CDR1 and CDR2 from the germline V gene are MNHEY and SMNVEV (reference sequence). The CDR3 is CASSLQGPNQPQHF. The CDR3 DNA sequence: TGTGCCAGCAGTCTACAGGGACCGAATCAGCCCCAGCATTTT.

For the CDR3, the DNA is TGTGCCAGCACCCCCCTCAGGGTAGACACTGAAGCTTTCTTT. Its protein product is CASTPLRVDTEAFF. The rearrangement links TRBV19 to TRBJ1-1; possible D gene TRBD1, 5 bases. Per the germline V gene, CDR1 is LNHDA and CDR2 is SQIVND (reference sequence). This CDR3 region has 14 residues. The ends were cut back, 9 bases at V and 3 bases at J, with 17 bases in the middle. The complete variable domain, with remaining parts taken from reference TRBV19 and TRBJ1-1, reads DGGITQSPKYLFRKEGQNVTLSCEQNLNHDAMYWYRQDPGQGLRLIYYSQIVNDFQKGDIAEGYSVSREKKESFPLTVTSAQKNPTAFYLCASTPLRVDTEAFFGQGTRLTVV.

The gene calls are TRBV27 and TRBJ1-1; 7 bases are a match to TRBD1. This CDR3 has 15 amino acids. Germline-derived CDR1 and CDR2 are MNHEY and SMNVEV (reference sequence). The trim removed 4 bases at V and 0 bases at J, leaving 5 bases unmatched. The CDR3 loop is CASSYADRVNTEAFF. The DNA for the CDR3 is TGTGCCAGCAGTTACGCCGACAGGGTGAACACTGAAGCTTTCTTT.

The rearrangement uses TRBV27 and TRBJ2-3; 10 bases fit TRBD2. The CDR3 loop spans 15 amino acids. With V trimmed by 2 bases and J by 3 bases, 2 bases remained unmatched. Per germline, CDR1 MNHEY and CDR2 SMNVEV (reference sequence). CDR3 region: CASSLILAGTDTQYF. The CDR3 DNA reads TGTGCCAGCAGTTTAATACTAGCGGGGACAGATACGCAGTATTTT.

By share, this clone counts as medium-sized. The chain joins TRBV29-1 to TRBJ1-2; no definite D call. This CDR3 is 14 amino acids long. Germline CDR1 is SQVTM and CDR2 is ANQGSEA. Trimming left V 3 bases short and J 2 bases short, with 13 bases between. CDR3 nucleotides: TGCAGCGTTGACTTGGGCAGCCCAAACTATGGCTACACCTTC. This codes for CSVDLGSPNYGYTF. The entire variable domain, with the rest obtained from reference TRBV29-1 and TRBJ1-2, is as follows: SAVISQKPSRDICQRGTSLTIQCQVDSQVTMMFWYRQQPGQSLTLIATANQGSEATYESGFVIDKFPISRPNLTFSTLTVSNMSPEDSSIYLCSVDLGSPNYGYTFGSGTRLTVV.

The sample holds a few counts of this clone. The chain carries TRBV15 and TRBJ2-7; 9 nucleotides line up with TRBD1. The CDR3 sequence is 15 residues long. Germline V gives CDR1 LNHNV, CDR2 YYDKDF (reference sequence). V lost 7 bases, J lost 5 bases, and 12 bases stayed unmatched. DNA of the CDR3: TGTGCCACCAAGCCGGACAGGGGAGGAGGGGACGAGCAGTACTTC. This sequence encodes CATKPDRGGGDEQYF.

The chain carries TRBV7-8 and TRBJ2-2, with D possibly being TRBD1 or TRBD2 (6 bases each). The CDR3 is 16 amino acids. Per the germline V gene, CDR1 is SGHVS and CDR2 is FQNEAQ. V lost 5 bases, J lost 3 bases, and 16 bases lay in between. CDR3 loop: CASSRLATGDTGELFF. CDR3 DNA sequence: TGTGCCAGCAGCCGGCTAGCGACAGGAGACACCGGGGAGCTGTTTTTT.

CDR3 in amino acids: CASSYGGGHGYEQYF. The CDR3 nucleotides read TGTGCCAGTAGTTACGGGGGGGGTCACGGCTACGAGCAGTACTTC. J is TRBJ2-7 and V is TRBV19; TRBD2 agrees at 8 bases. The length of the CDR3 is 15 residues. CDR1 is LNHDA, CDR2 SQIVND, per germline (reference sequence). Losses at the gene ends were 5 bases for V and 3 bases for J; bases not matched to a gene: 9.

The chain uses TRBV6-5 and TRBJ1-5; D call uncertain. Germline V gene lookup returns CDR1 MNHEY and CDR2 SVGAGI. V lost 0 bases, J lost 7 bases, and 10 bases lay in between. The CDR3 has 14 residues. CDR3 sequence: CASSYSIGNQPQHF. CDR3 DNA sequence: TGTGCCAGCAGTTACTCGATAGGGAACCAGCCCCAGCATTTT.

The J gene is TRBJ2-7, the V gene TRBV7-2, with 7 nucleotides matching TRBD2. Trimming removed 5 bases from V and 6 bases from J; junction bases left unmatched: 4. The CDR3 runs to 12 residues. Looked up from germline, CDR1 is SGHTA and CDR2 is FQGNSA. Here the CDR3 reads CASSGSGVEQYF. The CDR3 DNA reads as TGTGCCAGCAGCGGAAGCGGGGTCGAGCAGTACTTC.

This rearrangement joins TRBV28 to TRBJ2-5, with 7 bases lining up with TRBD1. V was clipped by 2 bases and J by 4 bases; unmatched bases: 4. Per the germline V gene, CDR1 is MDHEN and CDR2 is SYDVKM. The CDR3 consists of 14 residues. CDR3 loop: CASSLQGDRETQYF. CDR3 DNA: TGTGCCAGCAGTTTACAGGGGGATCGAGAGACCCAGTACTTC.

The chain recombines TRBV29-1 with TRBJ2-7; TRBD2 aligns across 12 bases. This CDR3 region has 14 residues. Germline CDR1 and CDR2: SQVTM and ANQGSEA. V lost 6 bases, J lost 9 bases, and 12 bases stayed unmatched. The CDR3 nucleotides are TGCAGCGTGGTAGGGACTAGCGGGCAGTTCGGGCAGTACTTC. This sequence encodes CSVVGTSGQFGQYF.

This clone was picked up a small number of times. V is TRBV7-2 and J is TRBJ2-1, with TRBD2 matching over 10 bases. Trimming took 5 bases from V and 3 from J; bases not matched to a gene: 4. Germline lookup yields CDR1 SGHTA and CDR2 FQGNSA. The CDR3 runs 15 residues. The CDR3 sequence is CASSQSSGSYNEQFF. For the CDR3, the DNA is TGTGCCAGCAGCCAGTCTAGCGGGAGCTACAATGAGCAGTTCTTC.

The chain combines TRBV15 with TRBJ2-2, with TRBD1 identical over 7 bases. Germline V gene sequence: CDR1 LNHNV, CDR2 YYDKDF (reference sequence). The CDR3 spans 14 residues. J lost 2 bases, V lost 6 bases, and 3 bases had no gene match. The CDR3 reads CATRRQGNTGELFF. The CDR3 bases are TGTGCCACCAGGAGACAGGGAAACACCGGGGAGCTGTTTTTT.

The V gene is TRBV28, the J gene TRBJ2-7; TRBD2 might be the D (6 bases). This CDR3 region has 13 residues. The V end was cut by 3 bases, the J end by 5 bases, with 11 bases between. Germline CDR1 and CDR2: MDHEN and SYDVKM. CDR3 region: CASSLGGVDEQYF. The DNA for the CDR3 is TGTGCCAGCAGTTTGGGGGGTGTGGACGAGCAGTACTTC.

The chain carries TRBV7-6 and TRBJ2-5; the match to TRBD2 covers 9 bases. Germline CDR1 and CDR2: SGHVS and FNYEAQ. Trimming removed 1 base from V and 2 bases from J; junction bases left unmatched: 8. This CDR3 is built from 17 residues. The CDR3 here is CASSLGWASGMQETQYF. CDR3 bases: TGTGCCAGCAGCTTAGGTTGGGCTAGCGGGATGCAAGAGACCCAGTACTTC.